Below are 7 T cell receptor beta chains sequenced from a single sample in a study of cytomegalovirus exposure and HLA in healthy donors. Sequencing was performed with immunoSEQ multiplex PCR; in TCRdb, only in-frame clones are kept and a portion is missing. The table shows 200,000 to 300,000 clones, with just under 90% occurring only once. The sequenced material came from PBMCs. The receptors stem from a man between 18 and 35 years old in good health and CMV-seronegative.

The chain uses TRBV10-3 and TRBJ2-1; D remains unclear. From germline, CDR1 is ENHRY and CDR2 SYGVKD. V was cut by 9 bases and J by 5 bases, with 8 bases left in between. The CDR3 has 11 amino acids. The CDR3 protein is CAILVHNEQFF. CDR3 in DNA: TGTGCCATTCTCGTCCACAATGAGCAGTTCTTC.

The chain uses TRBV9 and TRBJ2-1; 8 bases fit TRBD1. This CDR3 has 15 amino acids. Losses at the gene ends were 0 bases for V and 5 bases for J; bases not matched to a gene: 4. Germline assignment: CDR1 SGDLS and CDR2 YYNGEE. In nucleotides, the CDR3 is TGTGCCAGCAGCGTAGGCCTGACAGGGGACAATGAGCAGTTCTTC. This translates into CASSVGLTGDNEQFF.

The chain recombines TRBV6-4 with TRBJ1-5; the D is unclear. CDR3 length: 15 amino acids. V lost 6 bases and J 6 bases, leaving 18 bases between the germline ends. Germline CDR1 MRHNA, CDR2 SNTAGT. CDR3 coding DNA: TGTGCCAGCAGGGAAGACAATCCCGACATTCAGCCCCAGCATTTT. Its translation: CASREDNPDIQPQHF.

The V gene is TRBV7-8, the J gene TRBJ2-7; D remains unclear. Trimming cost V 3 bases and J 5 bases, with 5 bases left between them. The CDR3 has 11 amino acids. Germline V gives CDR1 SGHVS, CDR2 FQNEAQ. The CDR3 region has the DNA TGTGCCAGCAGCTTCAGGAACGAGCAGTACTTC. Translating it yields CASSFRNEQYF. The full variable domain, with the rest looked up from reference TRBV7-8 and TRBJ2-7, is GAGVSQSPRYKVAKRGQDVALRCDPISGHVSLFWYQQALGQGPEFLTYFQNEAQLDKSGLPSDRFFAERPEGSVSTLKIQRTQQEDSAVYLCASSFRNEQYFGPGTRLTVT.

The chain couples TRBV10-2 to TRBJ2-5; unclear D gene. CDR3 length: 13 amino acids. V was trimmed by 0 bases and J by 2 bases, leaving 4 bases between them. CDR1 and CDR2 (germline): WSHSY, SAAADI. The CDR3 DNA reads as TGCGCCAGCAGTGAGTCCAGGCAAGAGACCCAGTACTTC. Amino acids: CASSESRQETQYF.

This chain joins TRBV11-2 and TRBJ2-4; 8 positions agree with TRBD1. The CDR3 extends over 12 amino acids. CDR1 is SGHAT, CDR2 FQNNGV, per germline. Trimming cost V 8 bases and J 5 bases; bases outside gene matches: 2. This CDR3 reads CASGQGQNIQYF. CDR3 bases: TGTGCCAGCGGACAGGGCCAAAACATTCAGTACTTC.

V usage is TRBV27 and J usage is TRBJ2-5, with 8 bases that match TRBD2. Trimming at V came to 5 bases and at J to 3 bases, leaving 11 bases not matched to a gene. The CDR3 has 16 residues. Germline CDR1 is MNHEY and CDR2 is SMNVEV (reference sequence). CDR3 sequence: CASSPSTGGPEETQYF. The DNA for the CDR3 is TGTGCCAGCAGTCCCTCCACGGGAGGGCCGGAAGAGACCCAGTACTTC.